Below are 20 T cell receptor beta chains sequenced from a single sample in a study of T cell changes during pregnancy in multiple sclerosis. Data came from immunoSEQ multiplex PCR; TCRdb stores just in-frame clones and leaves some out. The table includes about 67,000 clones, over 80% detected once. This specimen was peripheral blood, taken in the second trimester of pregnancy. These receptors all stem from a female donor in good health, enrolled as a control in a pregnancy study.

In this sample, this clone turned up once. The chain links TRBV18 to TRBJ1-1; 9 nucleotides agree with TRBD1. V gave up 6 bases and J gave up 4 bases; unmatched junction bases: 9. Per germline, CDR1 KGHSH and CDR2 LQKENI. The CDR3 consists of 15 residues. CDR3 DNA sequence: TGTGCCAGCTCCCCCATGACAGGGGGGCGCACTGAAGCTTTCTTT. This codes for CASSPMTGGRTEAFF.

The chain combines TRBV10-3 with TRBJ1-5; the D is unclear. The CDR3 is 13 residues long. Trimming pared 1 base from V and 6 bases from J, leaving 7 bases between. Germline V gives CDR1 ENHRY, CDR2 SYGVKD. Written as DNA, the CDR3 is TGTGCCATCAGTGAGTTCGGTCGTCAGCCCCAGCATTTT. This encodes CAISEFGRQPQHF.

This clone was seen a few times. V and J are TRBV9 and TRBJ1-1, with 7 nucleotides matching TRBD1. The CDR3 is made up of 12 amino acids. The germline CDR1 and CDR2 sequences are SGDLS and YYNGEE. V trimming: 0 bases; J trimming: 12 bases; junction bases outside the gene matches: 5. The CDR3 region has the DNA TGTGCCAGCAGCGTAGTGACAGGGTTGCCTTTCTTT. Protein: CASSVVTGLPFF.

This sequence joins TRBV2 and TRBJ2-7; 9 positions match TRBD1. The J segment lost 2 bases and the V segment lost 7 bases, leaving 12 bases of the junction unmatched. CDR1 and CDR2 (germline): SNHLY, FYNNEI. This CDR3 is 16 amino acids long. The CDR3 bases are TGTGCCAGCATTGTATCGGCCGGGACAGGGACCTACGAGCAGTACTTC. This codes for CASIVSAGTGTYEQYF.

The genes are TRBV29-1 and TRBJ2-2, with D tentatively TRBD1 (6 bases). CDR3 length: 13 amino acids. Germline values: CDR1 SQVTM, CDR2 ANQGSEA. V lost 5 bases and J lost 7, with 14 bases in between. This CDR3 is CSVRQGSSGELFF. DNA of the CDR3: TGCAGCGTTAGGCAGGGGTCGAGCGGGGAGCTGTTTTTT.

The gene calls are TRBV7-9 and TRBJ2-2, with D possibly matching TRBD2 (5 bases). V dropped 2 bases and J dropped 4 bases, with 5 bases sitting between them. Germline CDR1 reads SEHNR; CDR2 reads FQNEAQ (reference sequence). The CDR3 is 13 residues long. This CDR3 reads CASSLRGTGELFF. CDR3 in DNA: TGTGCCAGCAGCTTACGGGGCACCGGGGAGCTGTTTTTT.

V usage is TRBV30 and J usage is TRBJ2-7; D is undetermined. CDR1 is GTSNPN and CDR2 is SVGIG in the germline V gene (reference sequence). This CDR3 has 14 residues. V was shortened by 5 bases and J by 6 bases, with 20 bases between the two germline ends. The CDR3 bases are TGTGCCTGGGAGCTCCGAGGCCAAACTCGCGAGCAGTACTTC. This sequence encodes CAWELRGQTREQYF.

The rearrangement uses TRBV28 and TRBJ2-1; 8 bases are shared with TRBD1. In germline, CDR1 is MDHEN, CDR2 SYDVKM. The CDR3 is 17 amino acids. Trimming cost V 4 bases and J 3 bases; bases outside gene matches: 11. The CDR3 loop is CASSSSGQALDYNEQFF. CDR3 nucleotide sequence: TGTGCCAGCAGTTCCTCGGGACAGGCTCTTGACTACAATGAGCAGTTCTTC.

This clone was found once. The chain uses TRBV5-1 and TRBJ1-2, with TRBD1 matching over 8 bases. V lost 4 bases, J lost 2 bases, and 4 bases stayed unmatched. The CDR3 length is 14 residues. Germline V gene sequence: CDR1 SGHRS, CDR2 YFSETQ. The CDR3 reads CASSQGQGNYGYTF. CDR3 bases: TGCGCCAGCAGCCAAGGACAGGGCAACTATGGCTACACCTTC.

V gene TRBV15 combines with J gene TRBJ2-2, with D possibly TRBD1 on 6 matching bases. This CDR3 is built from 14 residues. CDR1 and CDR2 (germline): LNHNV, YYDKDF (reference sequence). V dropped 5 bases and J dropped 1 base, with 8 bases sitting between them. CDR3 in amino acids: CATSPRGNTGELFF. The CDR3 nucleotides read TGTGCCACCAGCCCCAGGGGGAACACCGGGGAGCTGTTTTTT.

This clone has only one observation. The CDR3 DNA is TGTGCCAGCAGTGACCGTGGACAGAGCTACAATGAGCAGTTCTTC. It yields the protein CASSDRGQSYNEQFF. J is TRBJ2-1 and V is TRBV6-6; TRBD1 is a possible D gene (6 bases). Between the trimmed V and J ends, which lost 5 bases and 3 bases, there was a span of 14 bases. Germline assignment: CDR1 MNHNY and CDR2 SVGAGI (reference sequence). The CDR3 loop spans 15 amino acids.

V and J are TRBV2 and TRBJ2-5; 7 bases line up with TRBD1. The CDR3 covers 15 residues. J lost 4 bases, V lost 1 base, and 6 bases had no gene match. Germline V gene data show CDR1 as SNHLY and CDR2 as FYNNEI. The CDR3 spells CASSEVRGLGETQYF. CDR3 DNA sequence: TGTGCCAGCAGTGAAGTTAGGGGGCTTGGAGAGACCCAGTACTTC.

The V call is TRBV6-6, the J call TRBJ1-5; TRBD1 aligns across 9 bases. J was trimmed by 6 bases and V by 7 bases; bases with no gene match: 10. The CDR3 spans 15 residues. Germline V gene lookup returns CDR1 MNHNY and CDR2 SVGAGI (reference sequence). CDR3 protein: CASNPPDRGIQPQHF. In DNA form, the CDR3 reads TGTGCCAGCAACCCCCCGGACAGGGGTATTCAGCCCCAGCATTTT.

CDR3 loop: CASSDDGSSYEQYF. DNA for the CDR3: TGTGCCAGCAGCGACGACGGGAGCTCCTACGAGCAGTACTTC. The chain has TRBV27 and TRBJ2-7, with D possibly TRBD2 on 6 matching bases. The CDR3 extends over 14 amino acids. Trimming took off 6 bases at V and 0 bases at J, with 12 bases between the two ends. Germline CDR1 MNHEY, CDR2 SMNVEV (reference sequence).

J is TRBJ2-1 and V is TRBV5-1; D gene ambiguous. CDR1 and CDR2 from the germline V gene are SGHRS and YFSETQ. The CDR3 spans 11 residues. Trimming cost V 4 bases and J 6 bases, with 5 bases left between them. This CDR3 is CASSLFNEQFF. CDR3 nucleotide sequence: TGCGCCAGCAGCCTATTCAATGAGCAGTTCTTC.

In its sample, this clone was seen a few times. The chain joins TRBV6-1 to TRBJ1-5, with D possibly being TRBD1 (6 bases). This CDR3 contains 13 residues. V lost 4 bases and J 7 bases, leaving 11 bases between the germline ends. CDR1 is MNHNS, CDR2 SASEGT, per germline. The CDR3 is CASSGTGWQPQHF. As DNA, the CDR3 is TGTGCCAGCAGTGGAACAGGGTGGCAGCCCCAGCATTTT.

The CDR3 sequence is CASSMGTARNQETQYF. Written as DNA, the CDR3 is TGTGCCAGTAGTATGGGGACAGCTAGGAACCAAGAGACCCAGTACTTC. The chain links TRBV19 to TRBJ2-5, with TRBD1 identical over 7 bases. The CDR3 length is 16 residues. The V and J ends lost 3 bases and 0 bases, in that order; junction bases with no gene match: 7. Germline-derived CDR1 and CDR2 are LNHDA and SQIVND (reference sequence).

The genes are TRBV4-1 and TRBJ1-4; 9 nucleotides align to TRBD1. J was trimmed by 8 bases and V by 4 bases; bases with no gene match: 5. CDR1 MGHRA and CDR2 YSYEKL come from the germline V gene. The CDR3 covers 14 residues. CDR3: CASSPGQGREKLFF. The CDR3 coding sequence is TGCGCCAGCAGCCCGGGACAGGGCAGGGAAAAACTGTTTTTT.

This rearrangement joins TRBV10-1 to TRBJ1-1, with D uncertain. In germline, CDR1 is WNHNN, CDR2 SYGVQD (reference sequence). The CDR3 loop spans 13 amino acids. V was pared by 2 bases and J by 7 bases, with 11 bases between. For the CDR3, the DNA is TGCGCCAGCAGTGAGGGTATCTACAGTGAAGCTTTCTTT. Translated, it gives CASSEGIYSEAFF.

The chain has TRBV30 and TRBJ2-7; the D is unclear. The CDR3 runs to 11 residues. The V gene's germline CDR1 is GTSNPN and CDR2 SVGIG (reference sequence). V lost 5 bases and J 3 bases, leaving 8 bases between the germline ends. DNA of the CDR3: TGTGCCTGGGACTCGCACTACGAGCAGTACTTC. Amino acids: CAWDSHYEQYF.